Below are 15 T cell receptor beta chains sequenced from a single sample in a study of identical twins. TCRdb called the 5' RACE reads again in MiXCR, with one record for every CDR3 protein. There are 1.5 million to 2 million distinct CDR3 sequences in the sample; about 32% occur only once, and under 0.35% lies in the top ten. The specimen was cord blood. The receptors shown here come from a newborn girl in good health.

The V gene is TRBV28, the J gene TRBJ1-4; D gene uncertain. V lost 4 bases to trimming and J lost 5 bases, with 11 bases between them. Germline V lookup: CDR1 MDHEN, CDR2 SYDVKM. This CDR3 comprises 14 residues. The CDR3 reads CASSWGHENEKLFF. CDR3 in DNA: TGTGCCAGCAGTTGGGGTCATGAGAATGAAAAACTGTTTTTT. The full variable domain, completed using reference TRBV28 and TRBJ1-4, is DVKVTQSSRYLVKRTGEKVFLECVQDMDHENMFWYRQDPGLGLRLIYFSYDVKMKEKGDIPEGYSVSREKKERFSLILESASTNQTSMYLCASSWGHENEKLFFGSGTQLSVL.

The V and J genes are TRBV28 and TRBJ2-2, with TRBD2 matching 12 bases. V gave up 2 bases and J gave up 2 bases; unmatched junction bases: 6. The CDR3 is made up of 18 amino acids. Looked up from germline, CDR1 is MDHEN and CDR2 is SYDVKM. The CDR3 DNA reads TGTGCCAGCAGTTTAGCAGGACTAGCGGGATCCAACACCGGGGAGCTGTTTTTT. It yields the protein CASSLAGLAGSNTGELFF.

The rearrangement links TRBV7-4 to TRBJ1-5; TRBD1 is a possible D gene (5 bases). With 4 bases removed from V and 0 bases from J, the gap between germline ends came to 7 bases. The CDR3 covers 14 residues. Per germline, CDR1 SGHVT and CDR2 SQSDAQ. CDR3 sequence: CASSWTYSNQPQHF. CDR3 nucleotide sequence: TGTGCCAGCAGCTGGACATATAGCAATCAGCCCCAGCATTTT.

The chain couples TRBV19 to TRBJ2-7; TRBD1 matches at 8 bases. The CDR3 is made up of 14 amino acids. With 3 bases clipped from V and 3 bases from J, the junction kept 4 bases outside the gene matches. From germline, CDR1 is LNHDA and CDR2 SQIVND (reference sequence). CDR3 sequence reads: CASSIRDRLYEQYF. The CDR3, as DNA: TGTGCCAGTAGTATCCGGGACAGGCTCTACGAGCAGTACTTC.

This clonotype was seen a single time. V is TRBV30 and J is TRBJ2-1; 12 positions agree with TRBD2. Germline CDR1 reads GTSNPN; CDR2 reads SVGIG (reference sequence). The V segment lost 2 bases and the J segment 9 bases; nucleotides outside the gene matches: 5. The CDR3 spans 14 residues. CDR3 DNA sequence: TGTGCCTGGAGTATGGGACTAGCGGGCCTTGAGCAGTTCTTC. Its translation is CAWSMGLAGLEQFF.

The chain couples TRBV12-3 or TRBV12-4 to TRBJ1-6, with D perhaps matching TRBD1 (6 bases). Trimming took 7 bases from V and 6 from J, leaving 13 bases between them. The CDR3 extends over 14 amino acids. CDR3 DNA: TGTGCCAGCATGGGGGCGGAATTTAATTCACCCCTCCACTTT. Encoded protein: CASMGAEFNSPLHF.

As for this clonotype: Compared with germline, one end of the junction differs, possibly owing to a read error. The CDR3 coding sequence is TGTGCCACCAGTGATTTGCTGGGCAGCACAGGTACGCAGTATTTT. As protein: CATSDLLGSTGTQYF. The V and J genes are TRBV24-1 and TRBJ2-3, with D possibly TRBD1 on 5 matching bases. This CDR3 has 15 residues. The germline V gene encodes CDR1 KGHDR and CDR2 SFDVKD.

Regarding this clonotype: The junction departs from the called germline gene at one end, perhaps through a read error. The rearrangement joins TRBV5-1 to TRBJ1-2; no clear D. The CDR3 contains 14 residues. CDR1 is SGHRS, CDR2 YFSETQ, per germline. The CDR3 sequence is CASSSLDGLYGYAF. The CDR3 nucleotides read TGCGCCAGCAGCTCCCTAGACGGCCTCTATGGCTACGCCTTC.

This clonotype was found a few times. This chain joins TRBV28 and TRBJ2-1; weak D call: TRBD2 (6 bases). Looked up from germline, CDR1 is MDHEN and CDR2 is SYDVKM. V lost 11 bases to trimming and J lost 3 bases, with 17 bases between them. This CDR3 is built from 14 residues. The CDR3 is CAVGRASDYNEQFF. Written as DNA, the CDR3 is TGTGCCGTAGGAAGGGCTAGCGACTACAATGAGCAGTTCTTC.

The chain uses TRBV12-3 or TRBV12-4 and TRBJ2-2, with 16 nucleotides matching TRBD2. The CDR3 loop spans 20 amino acids. Unmatched junction bases numbered 11, after V lost 4 bases and J lost 3 bases. The CDR3 loop reads CASSWVAGLAGGQDTGELFF. The CDR3 DNA is TGTGCCAGCAGTTGGGTAGCGGGACTAGCGGGGGGGCAAGACACCGGGGAGCTGTTTTTT.

This clonotype came up many times. The gene calls are TRBV20-1 and TRBJ2-7; the D gene is possibly TRBD1 (6 bases). V was cut by 2 bases and J by 4 bases, with 6 bases left in between. Per germline, CDR1 DFQATT and CDR2 SNEGSKA (reference sequence). The CDR3 sequence is 11 residues long. CDR3 in DNA: TGCAGTGCTAGACAGGGGTACGAGCAGTACTTC. Amino acids: CSARQGYEQYF.

The chain joins TRBV19 to TRBJ1-4; TRBD1 is a possible D gene (5 bases). The CDR3 loop spans 14 amino acids. Trimming pared 8 bases from V and 0 bases from J, leaving 10 bases between. Germline-derived CDR1 and CDR2 are LNHDA and SQIVND (reference sequence). The CDR3 DNA reads as TGTGCCAGTCGGGACGGCCCAACTAATGAAAAACTGTTTTTT. Amino acids: CASRDGPTNEKLFF.

This rearrangement joins TRBV11-1 to TRBJ2-1; 8 bases fit TRBD2. Germline V gene data show CDR1 as SGHAT and CDR2 as FQDESV (reference sequence). This CDR3 is 16 amino acids long. The junction had 5 bases not matched to a gene; V was cut back by 2 bases and J by 2 bases. CDR3 residues: CASSLPGGGTYNEQFF. CDR3 in DNA: TGTGCCAGCAGCTTACCGGGCGGGGGGACCTACAATGAGCAGTTCTTC.

This chain links TRBV18 with TRBJ2-3; no definite D call. The CDR3 has 14 amino acids. Germline CDR1 KGHSH, CDR2 LQKENI. Trimming pared 0 bases from V and 2 bases from J, leaving 6 bases between. CDR3 in amino acids: CASSPPLPTDTQYF. CDR3 sequence (DNA): TGTGCCAGCTCACCACCACTCCCCACAGATACGCAGTATTTT.

The V call is TRBV14, the J call TRBJ1-1; tentatively, D is TRBD1 (6 bases). The V end lost 7 bases, the J end lost 5 bases, and 14 bases lay between the germline ends. This CDR3 has 13 amino acids. The germline CDR1 and CDR2 sequences are SGHDN and FVKESK. The CDR3 nucleotides read TGTGCCAGCACCAAGGGGGGTTGGACTGAAGCTTTCTTT. This codes for CASTKGGWTEAFF.